The sequence of this T cell receptor beta chain was determined in a study of T cells in Graves' hyperthyroidism and ophthalmopathy. In this sample, this clonotype turned up once. The CDR3 regions of TCR beta were amplified from RNA transcripts. HTBI primers drove first-round RT-PCR of the TCR CDR3. TCRdb called the multiplex PCR reads again in MiXCR, with one record for every CDR3 protein. The data show about 720,000 distinct CDR3 sequences, with roughly a sixth seen just once and roughly a sixth held by the top ten. The CDR3 totals 15 residues. Germline V CDR1 and CDR2: LNHDA, SQIVND (reference sequence). V shed 8 bases and J shed 4 bases, with 20 bases lying between them. Thyroid ultrasound, orbital computed tomography, clinical symptoms, and serum thyroxine and TRAb underpinned diagnoses.

The TCR comes from a woman aged 50 to 60 with Graves' hyperthyroidism that later progressed to Graves' ophthalmopathy. V is TRBV19 and J is TRBJ1-2; possibly TRBD1 for D (6 bases). Material for sequencing was blood. CDR3 in amino acids: CASHPGGWRRYGYTF. Here the CDR3 DNA reads TGTGCCAGTCACCCCGGGGGCTGGCGCCGCTATGGCTACACCTTC.